This T cell receptor (beta chain) was sequenced in a study of shared clonotypes between healthy human individuals. Study summary: CD4 naive and CD4 memory each took three plates per donor, while CD8 naive took two and CD8 memory one.

Generated by immunoSEQ multiplex PCR, the TCRdb table keeps only in-frame clones and is missing some. The top ten hold around 0.45% of the sample, which has some 1,600,000 clones, 95% to 99% seen once. Notes on the study in general: On the whole, naive subsets had larger estimated richness than memory subsets had.

On this clone: What it binds is not known.

The source of this sequence is a man aged 25 to 40 in good health. The sequencing sample was made of naive CD4+ T cells sorted from blood. The subset here: CD45RA+ positively selected.

CDR3 sequence: CASSDEGRPLAGINEQYF. The CDR3 DNA reads as TGCGCCAGCAGCGACGAAGGGAGGCCACTAGCGGGAATCAACGAGCAGTACTTC. The chain employs TRBV4-1 and TRBJ2-7, with TRBD2 matching 10 bases. Trimming removed 5 bases from V and 5 bases from J; junction bases left unmatched: 18. Germline V gene lookup returns CDR1 MGHRA and CDR2 YSYEKL. CDR3 size: 18 residues.